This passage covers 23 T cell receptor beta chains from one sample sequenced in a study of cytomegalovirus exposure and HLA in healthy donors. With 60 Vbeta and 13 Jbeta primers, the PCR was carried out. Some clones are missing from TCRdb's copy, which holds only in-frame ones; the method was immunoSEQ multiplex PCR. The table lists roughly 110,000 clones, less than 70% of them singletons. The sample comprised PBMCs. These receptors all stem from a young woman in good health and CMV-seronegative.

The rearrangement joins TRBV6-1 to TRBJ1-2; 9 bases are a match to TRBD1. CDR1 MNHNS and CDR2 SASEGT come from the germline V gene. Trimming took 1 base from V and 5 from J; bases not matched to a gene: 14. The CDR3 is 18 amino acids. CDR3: CASSEGTSTGGAQYGYTF. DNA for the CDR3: TGTGCCAGCAGTGAAGGGACATCTACAGGGGGCGCCCAGTATGGCTACACCTTC.

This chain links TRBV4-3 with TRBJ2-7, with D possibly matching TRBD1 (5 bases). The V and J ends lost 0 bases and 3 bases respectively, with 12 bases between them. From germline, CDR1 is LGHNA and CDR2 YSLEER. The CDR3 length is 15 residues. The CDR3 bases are TGCGCCAGCAGCCAAGATCTAGTTAGGGGCTACGAGCAGTACTTC. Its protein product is CASSQDLVRGYEQYF.

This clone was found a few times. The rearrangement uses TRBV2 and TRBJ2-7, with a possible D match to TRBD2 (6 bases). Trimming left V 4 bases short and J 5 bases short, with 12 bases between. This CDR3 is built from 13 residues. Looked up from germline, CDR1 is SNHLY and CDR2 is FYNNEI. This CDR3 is CASSAFGSNEQYF. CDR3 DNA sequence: TGTGCCAGCAGTGCATTCGGGAGCAACGAGCAGTACTTC.

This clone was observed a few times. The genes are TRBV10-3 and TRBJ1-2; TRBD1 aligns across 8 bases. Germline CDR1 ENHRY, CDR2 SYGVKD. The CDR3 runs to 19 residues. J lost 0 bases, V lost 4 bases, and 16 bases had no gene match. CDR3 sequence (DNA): TGTGCCATCAGTGCGCTCAGGGGGCCAGCCTCAGACTCTAACTATGGCTACACCTTC. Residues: CAISALRGPASDSNYGYTF.

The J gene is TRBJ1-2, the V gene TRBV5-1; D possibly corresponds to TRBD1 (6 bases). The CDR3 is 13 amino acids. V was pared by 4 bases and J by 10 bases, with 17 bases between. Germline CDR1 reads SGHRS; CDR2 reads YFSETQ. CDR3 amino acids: CASSPQGSGVYTF. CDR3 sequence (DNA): TGCGCCAGCAGCCCCCAAGGCTCAGGGGTCTACACCTTC.

The CDR3 sequence: CASSRGQGGVYEQYF. In DNA form, the CDR3 reads TGTGCCAGCAGCCGGGGACAGGGTGGCGTCTACGAGCAGTACTTC. J is TRBJ2-7 and V is TRBV11-2, with 9 bases identical to TRBD1. J gave up 3 bases and V 5 bases, and 8 bases lay outside the gene matches. CDR3 size: 15 residues. Per the germline V gene, CDR1 is SGHAT and CDR2 is FQNNGV. Filled out from reference TRBV11-2 and TRBJ2-7, the complete variable domain reads EAGVAQSPRYKIIEKRQSVAFWCNPISGHATLYWYQQILGQGPKLLIQFQNNGVVDDSQLPKDRFSAERLKGVDSTLKIQPAKLEDSAVYLCASSRGQGGVYEQYFGPGTRLTVT.

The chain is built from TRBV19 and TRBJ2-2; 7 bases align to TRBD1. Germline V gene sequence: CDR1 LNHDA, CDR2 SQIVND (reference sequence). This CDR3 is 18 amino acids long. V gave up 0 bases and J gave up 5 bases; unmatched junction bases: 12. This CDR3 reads CASSIDRNRQGRTGELFF. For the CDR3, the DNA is TGTGCCAGTAGTATAGATAGGAATAGACAGGGTAGGACCGGGGAGCTGTTTTTT.

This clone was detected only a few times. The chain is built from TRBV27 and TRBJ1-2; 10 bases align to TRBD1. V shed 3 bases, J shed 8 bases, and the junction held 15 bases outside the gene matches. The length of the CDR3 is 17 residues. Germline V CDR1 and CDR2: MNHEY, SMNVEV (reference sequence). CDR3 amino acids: CASSFDRGRFNFFGYTF. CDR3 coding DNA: TGTGCCAGCAGTTTCGACAGGGGGCGCTTTAACTTCTTCGGCTACACCTTC.

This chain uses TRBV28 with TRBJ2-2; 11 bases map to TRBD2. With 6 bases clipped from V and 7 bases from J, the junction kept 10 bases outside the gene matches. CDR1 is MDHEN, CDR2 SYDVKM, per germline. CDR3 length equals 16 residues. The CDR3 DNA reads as TGTGCCAGCAGGGGGCCTAGCGGGAGGAGGGGCGGGGAGCTGTTTTTT. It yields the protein CASRGPSGRRGGELFF.

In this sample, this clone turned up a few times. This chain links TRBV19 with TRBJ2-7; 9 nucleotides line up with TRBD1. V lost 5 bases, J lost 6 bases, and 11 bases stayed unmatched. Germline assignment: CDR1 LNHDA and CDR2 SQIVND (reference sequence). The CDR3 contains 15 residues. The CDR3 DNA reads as TGTGCCAGTAGTTTTGCAGCGGGACAGGGAGGCGAGCAGTACTTC. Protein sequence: CASSFAAGQGGEQYF.

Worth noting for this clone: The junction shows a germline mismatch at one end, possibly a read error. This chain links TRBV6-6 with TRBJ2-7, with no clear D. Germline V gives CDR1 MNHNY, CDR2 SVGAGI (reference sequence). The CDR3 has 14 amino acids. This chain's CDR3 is CASSYSTAAYERYF. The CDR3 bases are TGTGCCAGCAGTTACTCGACGGCAGCCTACGAGCGGTACTTC.

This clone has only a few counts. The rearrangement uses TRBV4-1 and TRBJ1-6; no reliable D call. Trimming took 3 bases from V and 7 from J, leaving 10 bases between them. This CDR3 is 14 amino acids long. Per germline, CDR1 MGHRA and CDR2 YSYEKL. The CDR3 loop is CASSQPLGNSPLHF. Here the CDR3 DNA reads TGCGCCAGCAGCCAGCCCCTCGGGAATTCACCCCTCCACTTT.

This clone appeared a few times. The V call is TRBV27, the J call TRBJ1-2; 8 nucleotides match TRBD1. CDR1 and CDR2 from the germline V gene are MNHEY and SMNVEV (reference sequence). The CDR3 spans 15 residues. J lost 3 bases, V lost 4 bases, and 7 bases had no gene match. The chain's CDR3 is CASSSWTGMDYGYTF. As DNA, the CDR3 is TGTGCCAGCAGTTCATGGACAGGGATGGACTATGGCTACACCTTC.

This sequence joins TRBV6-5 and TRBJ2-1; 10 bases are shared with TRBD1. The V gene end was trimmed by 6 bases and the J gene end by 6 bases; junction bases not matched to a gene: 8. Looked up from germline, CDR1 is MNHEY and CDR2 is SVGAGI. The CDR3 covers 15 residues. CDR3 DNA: TGTGCCAGCAGCCTTGGGTGGACAGGGGGCAATGAGCAGTTCTTC. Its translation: CASSLGWTGGNEQFF.

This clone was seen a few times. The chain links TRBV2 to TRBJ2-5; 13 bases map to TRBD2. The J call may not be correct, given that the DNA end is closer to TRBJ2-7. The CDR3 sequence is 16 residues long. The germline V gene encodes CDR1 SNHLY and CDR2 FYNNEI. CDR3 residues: CASSPGLAGASYEQYF. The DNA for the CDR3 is TGTGCCAGCAGCCCTGGACTAGCGGGAGCATCCTACGAGCAGTACTTC.

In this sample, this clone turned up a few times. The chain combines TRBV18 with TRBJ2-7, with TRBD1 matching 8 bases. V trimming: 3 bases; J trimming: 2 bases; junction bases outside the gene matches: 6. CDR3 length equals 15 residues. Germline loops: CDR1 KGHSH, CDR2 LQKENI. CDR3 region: CASSPQGANPYEQYF. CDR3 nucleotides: TGTGCCAGCTCACCCCAGGGGGCGAACCCCTACGAGCAGTACTTC.

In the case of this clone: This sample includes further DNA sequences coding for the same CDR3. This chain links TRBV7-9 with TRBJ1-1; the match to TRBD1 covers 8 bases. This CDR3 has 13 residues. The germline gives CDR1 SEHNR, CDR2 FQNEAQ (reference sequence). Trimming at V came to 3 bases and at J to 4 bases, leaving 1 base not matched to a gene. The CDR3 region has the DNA TGTGCCAGCAGCTTGCAGGGGGCCACTGAAGCTTTCTTT. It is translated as CASSLQGATEAFF.

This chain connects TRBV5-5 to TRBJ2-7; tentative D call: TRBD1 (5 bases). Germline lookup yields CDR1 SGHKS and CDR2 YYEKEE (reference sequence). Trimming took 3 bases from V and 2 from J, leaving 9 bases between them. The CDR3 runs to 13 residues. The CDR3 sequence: CASSSRQTYEQYF. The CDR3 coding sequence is TGTGCCAGCAGCTCGAGACAGACCTACGAGCAGTACTTC.

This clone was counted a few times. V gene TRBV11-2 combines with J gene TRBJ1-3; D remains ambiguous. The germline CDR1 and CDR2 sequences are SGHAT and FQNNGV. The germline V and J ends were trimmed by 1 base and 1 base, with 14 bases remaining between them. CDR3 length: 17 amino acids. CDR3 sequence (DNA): TGTGCCAGCAGCTTAGCCGCCCTGACTGGGTCTGGAAACACCATATATTTT. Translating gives CASSLAALTGSGNTIYF.

CDR3 DNA sequence: TGTGCCAGCAGTGTCTGGACAGATACTAATGAAAAACTGTTTTTT. This translates into CASSVWTDTNEKLFF. The V call is TRBV2, the J call TRBJ1-4, with D tentatively TRBD1 (6 bases). The V and J ends lost 4 bases and 2 bases respectively, with 11 bases between them. Germline V gives CDR1 SNHLY, CDR2 FYNNEI. The CDR3 sequence is 15 residues long. Variable domain in full (rest from reference TRBV2 and TRBJ1-4): EPEVTQTPSHQVTQMGQEVILRCVPISNHLYFYWYRQILGQKVEFLVSFYNNEISEKSEIFDDQFSVERPDGSNFTLKIRSTKLEDSAMYFCASSVWTDTNEKLFFGSGTQLSVL.

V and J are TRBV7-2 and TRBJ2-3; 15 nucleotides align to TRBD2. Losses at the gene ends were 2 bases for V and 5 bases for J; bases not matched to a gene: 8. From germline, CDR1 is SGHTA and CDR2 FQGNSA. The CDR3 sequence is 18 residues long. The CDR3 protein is CASSLRTSGRAYVDTQYF. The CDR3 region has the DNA TGTGCCAGCAGCTTACGGACTAGCGGGAGGGCCTATGTAGATACGCAGTATTTT.

CDR3 bases: TGTGCCAGCAGTGACAGGGGGGTTGGTGAGACCCAGTACTTC. Translation: CASSDRGVGETQYF. The V call is TRBV2, the J call TRBJ2-5, with D possibly matching TRBD1 (7 bases). Trimming removed 3 bases at V and 5 bases at J, with 13 bases between. Germline loops: CDR1 SNHLY, CDR2 FYNNEI. The CDR3 sequence is 14 residues long. Full variable domain (rest looked up from reference TRBV2 and TRBJ2-5): EPEVTQTPSHQVTQMGQEVILRCVPISNHLYFYWYRQILGQKVEFLVSFYNNEISEKSEIFDDQFSVERPDGSNFTLKIRSTKLEDSAMYFCASSDRGVGETQYFGPGTRLLVL.

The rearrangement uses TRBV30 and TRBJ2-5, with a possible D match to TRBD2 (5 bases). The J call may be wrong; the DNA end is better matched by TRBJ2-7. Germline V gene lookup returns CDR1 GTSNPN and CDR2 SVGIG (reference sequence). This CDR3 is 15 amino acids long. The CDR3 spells CAWSVGWGLEVEQYF. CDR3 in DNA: TGTGCCTGGAGTGTAGGCTGGGGATTGGAGGTCGAGCAGTACTTC.